This T cell receptor (beta chain) was obtained from a study of T cells after yellow fever vaccination. On the study more broadly: Low-cell-number fractions underwent preparation using SMART-Seq v4 Ultra Low Input. Study-level points and caveats: The appearance of a small share of clonotypes in both CD4 and CD8 compartments was observed. Booster sampling recovered most clones from primary vaccination (under 97% CD4, around 90% CD8).

As concerns this clonotype: The antigen is undetermined.

This CDR3 is 15 amino acids long. The V end lost 2 bases, the J end lost 4 bases, and 14 bases lay between the germline ends. Looked up from germline, CDR1 is MNHEY and CDR2 is SVGAGI. The authors made TCR cDNA by 5'RACE template switching, adding a universal primer site and UMIs. TCRdb processed the 5' RACE reads anew with MiXCR; each CDR3 protein has one entry. There are a few hundred thousand distinct CDR3 sequences in the sample; 8.7% occur only once, and roughly 18% lies in the top ten. Sequenced here: PBMCs, sampled on the day of the first yellow fever vaccination. The TCR originated in a man aged 18-30 years who received the YFV17D yellow fever vaccine. The chain employs TRBV6-5 and TRBJ1-1; perhaps TRBD1 as D (6 bases). The CDR3 nucleotides are TGTGCCAGCAGTTACAGTCAGGGGCGCGGCACTGAAGCTTTCTTT. Translating it yields CASSYSQGRGTEAFF.